The 25 T cell receptor beta chains listed next were all sequenced from one sample in a study of T cell changes during pregnancy in multiple sclerosis. Clones were sequenced by immunoSEQ multiplex PCR, and TCRdb holds only the in-frame ones, with some missing. The sample has tens of thousands of clones, around 96% seen once. The sequencing used CD8+ T cells from peripheral blood mononuclear cells, collected after pregnancy. The receptors here all came from a female donor with multiple sclerosis, enrolled in a pregnancy study.

This clone occurred once. The chain has TRBV7-9 and TRBJ1-5, with D unresolved. Trimming took 5 bases from V and 7 from J, leaving 12 bases between them. The CDR3 runs to 13 residues. Germline CDR1 and CDR2: SEHNR and FQNEAQ (reference sequence). This CDR3 is CASSPAGAQPQHF. The DNA of the CDR3 is TGTGCCAGCAGCCCGGCGGGAGCCCAGCCCCAGCATTTT.

This chain connects TRBV5-6 to TRBJ2-2, with a possible D match to TRBD1 (8 bases). From germline, CDR1 is SGHDT and CDR2 YYEEEE. The V gene lost 4 bases and the J gene lost 3 bases, with 16 bases spanning the gap. The CDR3 spans 16 residues. The CDR3 spells CASSQDRGGYTGELFF. In nucleotides, the CDR3 is TGTGCCAGCAGCCAAGACAGGGGAGGGTACACCGGGGAGCTGTTTTTT.

The V gene is TRBV6-1, the J gene TRBJ2-3; a weak D match, TRBD2 (6 bases). This CDR3 has 15 amino acids. CDR1 is MNHNS, CDR2 SASEGT, per germline. Deletions cut 6 bases from V and 6 bases from J, with 19 bases between. CDR3 sequence (DNA): TGTGCCAGCAGAGCCCTGACTAGTTTGTCCGATACGCAGTATTTT. Its translation is CASRALTSLSDTQYF.

V usage is TRBV2 and J usage is TRBJ2-2, with 13 bases aligning to TRBD2. With 4 bases clipped from V and 4 bases from J, the junction kept 6 bases outside the gene matches. This CDR3 spans 17 amino acids. Germline V gene data show CDR1 as SNHLY and CDR2 as FYNNEI. CDR3 in amino acids: CASSGTSGRGSTGELFF. In DNA, the CDR3 is TGTGCCAGCAGTGGGACTAGCGGGAGAGGCAGCACCGGGGAGCTGTTTTTT. Full variable domain (outside the CDR3, taken from reference TRBV2 and TRBJ2-2): EPEVTQTPSHQVTQMGQEVILRCVPISNHLYFYWYRQILGQKVEFLVSFYNNEISEKSEIFDDQFSVERPDGSNFTLKIRSTKLEDSAMYFCASSGTSGRGSTGELFFGEGSRLTVL.

This clone was found once. The chain couples TRBV27 to TRBJ2-1, with D possibly being TRBD1 (6 bases). Trimming took off 4 bases at V and 0 bases at J, with 10 bases between the two ends. There are 15 residues in the CDR3. Per germline, CDR1 MNHEY and CDR2 SMNVEV (reference sequence). CDR3: CASSWTASSYNEQFF. The DNA of the CDR3 is TGTGCCAGCAGTTGGACAGCGAGCTCCTACAATGAGCAGTTCTTC.

The chain couples TRBV28 to TRBJ2-1; maybe TRBD1 (6 bases). Trimming cost V 7 bases and J 2 bases, with 21 bases left between them. The germline V gene encodes CDR1 MDHEN and CDR2 SYDVKM. There are 17 residues in the CDR3. The CDR3 is CASIPVTGQTTYNEQFF. The CDR3 nucleotides are TGTGCCAGCATACCCGTGACAGGACAGACTACCTACAATGAGCAGTTCTTC.

This clone is a singleton in its sample. This chain joins TRBV2 and TRBJ2-5; D possibly corresponds to TRBD2 (6 bases). The better agreement between TRBJ2-7 and the DNA end casts doubt on the J call. The CDR3 has 12 residues. The germline CDR1 and CDR2 sequences are SNHLY and FYNNEI. CDR3 loop: CASRGGVYEQYF. In nucleotides, the CDR3 is TGTGCCAGCAGGGGCGGGGTCTACGAGCAGTACTTC.

CDR3 sequence reads: CASSLAIGSSYGYTF. In DNA, the CDR3 is TGTGCCAGCAGTTTGGCCATCGGGAGCTCCTATGGCTACACCTTC. The chain links TRBV28 to TRBJ1-2; no clear D. Trimming cost V 3 bases and J 4 bases, with 15 bases left between them. CDR1 and CDR2 from the germline V gene are MDHEN and SYDVKM. This CDR3 comprises 15 residues.

The DNA for the CDR3 is TGTGCCACCAGCAGAAGGACAGGTCACACTGAAGCTTTCTTT. This encodes CATSRRTGHTEAFF. The J gene is TRBJ1-1, the V gene TRBV15, with 7 nucleotides matching TRBD1. Losses at the gene ends were 2 bases for V and 3 bases for J; bases not matched to a gene: 3. The CDR3 runs to 14 residues. Per the germline V gene, CDR1 is LNHNV and CDR2 is YYDKDF (reference sequence). The variable domain in full, with the rest retrieved from reference TRBV15 and TRBJ1-1, is DAMVIQNPRYQVTQFGKPVTLSCSQTLNHNVMYWYQQKSSQAPKLLFHYYDKDFNNEADTPDNFQSRRPNTSFCFLDIRSPGLGDTAMYLCATSRRTGHTEAFFGQGTRLTVV.

The chain links TRBV19 to TRBJ1-1, with 7 bases that match TRBD1. V dropped 8 bases and J dropped 4; count of bases not matched to a gene: 4. CDR1 and CDR2 from the germline V gene are LNHDA and SQIVND (reference sequence). This CDR3 spans 12 amino acids. The CDR3 DNA reads as TGTGCCAGTCGAACAGGGGCCACTGAAGCTTTCTTT. It codes for CASRTGATEAFF.

The gene calls are TRBV5-4 and TRBJ2-7; 9 bases line up with TRBD1. CDR1 is SGHNT, CDR2 YYREEE, per germline (reference sequence). J was trimmed by 5 bases and V by 5 bases; bases with no gene match: 8. The length of the CDR3 is 14 residues. Here the CDR3 reads CASSSGTGMNEQYF. The CDR3 DNA is TGTGCCAGCAGTTCCGGGACAGGGATGAACGAGCAGTACTTC.

This clone turned up a few times. The V and J genes are TRBV28 and TRBJ2-7; the D gene is possibly TRBD1 (5 bases). The CDR3 loop spans 14 amino acids. The germline V gene has CDR1 MDHEN and CDR2 SYDVKM. V lost 10 bases and J lost 1, with 17 bases in between. This CDR3 reads CATNRFSTSYEQYF. In nucleotides, the CDR3 is TGTGCCACCAACAGGTTTTCTACTTCCTACGAGCAGTACTTC.

The gene calls are TRBV27 and TRBJ2-3; TRBD1 might be the D (7 bases). The ends were cut back, 2 bases at V and 4 bases at J, with 13 bases in the middle. The CDR3 is made up of 15 amino acids. The germline V gene has CDR1 MNHEY and CDR2 SMNVEV (reference sequence). The CDR3 spells CASSLGQGGADTQYF. CDR3 nucleotide sequence: TGTGCCAGCAGTTTAGGTCAGGGGGGAGCAGATACGCAGTATTTT.

V and J are TRBV13 and TRBJ2-3; D is possibly TRBD2 (7 bases). The V end lost 4 bases, the J end lost 5 bases, and 16 bases lay between the germline ends. The CDR3 contains 15 residues. CDR1 PRHDT and CDR2 FYEKMQ come from the germline V gene (reference sequence). CDR3 sequence reads: CASSSRGAQGDTQYF. CDR3 DNA sequence: TGTGCCAGCAGCTCACGGGGGGCTCAGGGAGATACGCAGTATTTT.

CDR3 in amino acids: CASSYTGATNEKLFF. DNA of the CDR3: TGTGCCAGCAGTTACACGGGGGCAACTAATGAAAAACTGTTTTTT. The genes are TRBV6-5 and TRBJ1-4; the D gene is possibly TRBD1 (5 bases). Germline V gene sequence: CDR1 MNHEY, CDR2 SVGAGI. The CDR3 consists of 15 residues. V dropped 2 bases and J dropped 0 bases, with 7 bases sitting between them.

V gene TRBV18 combines with J gene TRBJ1-4; the match to TRBD1 covers 9 bases. This CDR3 region has 15 residues. Germline V gene data show CDR1 as KGHSH and CDR2 as LQKENI. J lost 5 bases, V lost 3 bases, and 4 bases had no gene match. DNA of the CDR3: TGTGCCAGCTCACCGTCCGGGACAGGGAATGAAAAACTGTTTTTT. Its translation is CASSPSGTGNEKLFF.

This clone was seen more than once but under ten times. The rearrangement joins TRBV11-2 to TRBJ1-1, with unresolved D. This CDR3 is built from 14 residues. V was trimmed by 3 bases and J by 2 bases, leaving 10 bases between them. The V gene's germline CDR1 is SGHAT and CDR2 FQNNGV. This CDR3 is CASSLGRLNTEAFF. As DNA, the CDR3 is TGTGCCAGCAGCTTGGGGAGATTAAACACTGAAGCTTTCTTT.

The chain uses TRBV10-3 and TRBJ2-6, with a weak D call TRBD1 (5 bases). With 3 bases removed from V and 3 bases from J, the gap between germline ends came to 18 bases. The V gene's germline CDR1 is ENHRY and CDR2 SYGVKD. The CDR3 length is 18 residues. The CDR3: CAISDQDSSSFGANVLTF. In DNA form, the CDR3 reads TGTGCCATCAGTGACCAAGACAGCTCTAGTTTTGGGGCCAACGTCCTGACTTTC.

The genes are TRBV28 and TRBJ2-7; TRBD2 matches at 11 bases. The junction had 2 bases not matched to a gene; V was cut back by 1 base and J by 3 bases. Germline assignment: CDR1 MDHEN and CDR2 SYDVKM. The CDR3 contains 15 residues. This chain's CDR3 is CASSLSSGGFYEQYF. Here the CDR3 DNA reads TGTGCCAGCAGTTTATCTAGCGGGGGGTTCTACGAGCAGTACTTC.

DNA of the CDR3: TGCGCCAGCAGCCCACCCGCCCCGGAGGGGAGGGACGAGCAGTACTTC. It translates to CASSPPAPEGRDEQYF. The J gene is TRBJ2-7, the V gene TRBV4-1; 7 bases match TRBD2. CDR3 length: 16 amino acids. Per germline, CDR1 MGHRA and CDR2 YSYEKL. With 4 bases clipped from V and 5 bases from J, the junction kept 14 bases outside the gene matches.

The chain joins TRBV6-5 to TRBJ2-6; D perhaps matches TRBD2 (6 bases). The CDR3 length is 14 residues. The germline gives CDR1 MNHEY, CDR2 SVGAGI. Between the trimmed V and J ends, which lost 8 bases and 3 bases, there was a span of 11 bases. The CDR3 loop reads CASGGAYGANVLTF. The CDR3 bases are TGTGCCAGCGGCGGGGCGTATGGGGCCAACGTCCTGACTTTC.

This clone was observed a few times. The V gene is TRBV11-1, the J gene TRBJ2-1; the D gene is possibly TRBD1 (6 bases). V gave up 5 bases and J gave up 8 bases, with 16 bases separating them. Germline V gene sequence: CDR1 SGHAT, CDR2 FQDESV (reference sequence). The CDR3 runs to 14 residues. The CDR3: CASSPDSFMDEQFF. DNA of the CDR3: TGTGCCAGCAGCCCGGACAGTTTCATGGATGAGCAGTTCTTC. Using reference TRBV11-1 and TRBJ2-1 for the parts outside the CDR3, the full variable domain is EAEVAQSPRYKITEKSQAVAFWCDPISGHATLYWYRQILGQGPELLVQFQDESVVDDSQLPKDRFSAERLKGVDSTLKIQPAELGDSAMYLCASSPDSFMDEQFFGPGTRLTVL.

Details on this clone: Other nucleotide sequences in the sample specify the same CDR3. The CDR3 sequence: CATSRGTGAYEQYF. CDR3 in DNA: TGTGCCACCAGCAGGGGGACAGGAGCCTACGAGCAGTACTTC. The genes are TRBV15 and TRBJ2-7, with 8 nucleotides matching TRBD1. V was pared by 3 bases and J by 2 bases, with 3 bases of the junction left unmatched. The CDR3 totals 14 residues. Germline V gene data show CDR1 as LNHNV and CDR2 as YYDKDF (reference sequence).

The chain recombines TRBV4-1 with TRBJ2-1; D is unclear. The ends were cut back, 4 bases at V and 6 bases at J, with 7 bases in the middle. Germline V CDR1 and CDR2: MGHRA, YSYEKL. The CDR3 runs 12 residues. The CDR3 loop is CASSPLGNEQFF. The CDR3 nucleotides are TGCGCCAGCAGCCCTCTCGGCAATGAGCAGTTCTTC.

The chain links TRBV30 to TRBJ2-1; 9 bases are a match to TRBD2. Germline loops: CDR1 GTSNPN, CDR2 SVGIG (reference sequence). With V trimmed by 0 bases and J by 8 bases, 8 bases remained unmatched. The CDR3 has 15 residues. CDR3 residues: CAWSVLREGGHEQFF. The CDR3 nucleotides are TGTGCCTGGAGTGTACTGCGGGAGGGGGGACATGAGCAGTTCTTC.